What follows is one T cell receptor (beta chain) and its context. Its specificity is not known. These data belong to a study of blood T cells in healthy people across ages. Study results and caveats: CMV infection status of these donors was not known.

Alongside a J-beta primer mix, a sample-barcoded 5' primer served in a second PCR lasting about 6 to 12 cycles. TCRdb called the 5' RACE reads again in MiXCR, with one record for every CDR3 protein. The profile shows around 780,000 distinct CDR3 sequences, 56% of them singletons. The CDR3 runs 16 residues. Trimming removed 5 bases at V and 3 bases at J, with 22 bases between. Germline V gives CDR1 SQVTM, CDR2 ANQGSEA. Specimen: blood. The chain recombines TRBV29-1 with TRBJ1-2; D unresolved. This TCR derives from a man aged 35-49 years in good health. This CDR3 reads CSVPMRESRNYYGYTF. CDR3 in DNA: TGCAGCGTTCCGATGCGCGAATCCAGGAACTACTATGGCTACACCTTC.